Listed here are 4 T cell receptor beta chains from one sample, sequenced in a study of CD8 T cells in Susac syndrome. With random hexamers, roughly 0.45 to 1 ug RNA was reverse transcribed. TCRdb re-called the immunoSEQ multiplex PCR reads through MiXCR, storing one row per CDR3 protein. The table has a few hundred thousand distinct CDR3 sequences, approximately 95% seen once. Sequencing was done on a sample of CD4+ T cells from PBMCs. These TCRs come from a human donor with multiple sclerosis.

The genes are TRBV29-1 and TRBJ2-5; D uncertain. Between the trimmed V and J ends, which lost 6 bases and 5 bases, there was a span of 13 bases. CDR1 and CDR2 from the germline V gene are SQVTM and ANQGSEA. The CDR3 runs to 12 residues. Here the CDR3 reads CSVTQARETQYF. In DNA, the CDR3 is TGCAGCGTGACCCAGGCCCGGGAGACCCAGTACTTC.

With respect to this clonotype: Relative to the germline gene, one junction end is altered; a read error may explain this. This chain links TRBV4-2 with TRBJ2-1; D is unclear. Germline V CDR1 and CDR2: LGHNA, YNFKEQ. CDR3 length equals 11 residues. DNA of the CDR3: TGTGCCAGCAGCCAAGGGGCCGGATTGATCTTC. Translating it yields CASSQGAGLIF.

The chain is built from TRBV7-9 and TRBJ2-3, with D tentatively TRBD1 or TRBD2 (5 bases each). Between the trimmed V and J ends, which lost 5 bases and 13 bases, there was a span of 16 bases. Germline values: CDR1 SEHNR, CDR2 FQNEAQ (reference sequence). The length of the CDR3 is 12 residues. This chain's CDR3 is CASSARDRHEYF. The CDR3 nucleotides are TGTGCCAGCAGCGCCCGGGACCGGCACGAGTATTTT.

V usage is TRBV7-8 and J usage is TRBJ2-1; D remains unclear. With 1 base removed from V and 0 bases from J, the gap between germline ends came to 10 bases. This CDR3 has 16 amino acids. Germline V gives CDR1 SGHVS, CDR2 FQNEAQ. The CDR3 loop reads CASSLEDHSSYNEQFF. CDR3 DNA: TGTGCCAGCAGCTTAGAGGACCACTCCTCCTACAATGAGCAGTTCTTC.